This T cell receptor beta chain was found in a study of CD8+ T cells in alopecia areata. As the sequencing template, cDNA was produced by extracting RNA and reverse transcribing it. TCRdb's copy holds only in-frame clones and misses some; the assay was immunoSEQ multiplex PCR. The data contain approximately 130,000 clones, approximately 47% of them singletons. This clone was found a few times. Germline V gene sequence: CDR1 SQVTM, CDR2 ANQGSEA. There are 14 residues in the CDR3. V dropped 1 base and J dropped 9; count of bases not matched to a gene: 7. The sequence was collected from a human donor with alopecia areata. The chain is built from TRBV29-1 and TRBJ2-4; 9 nucleotides match TRBD1. What was sequenced was NKG2D-low CD8+ T cells sorted from blood. CDR3 amino acids: CSVEGGDREGIQYF. CDR3 nucleotides: TGCAGCGTTGAAGGTGGGGACAGGGAGGGCATTCAGTACTTC. Using reference TRBV29-1 and TRBJ2-4 for the parts outside the CDR3, the full variable domain is SAVISQKPSRDICQRGTSLTIQCQVDSQVTMMFWYRQQPGQSLTLIATANQGSEATYESGFVIDKFPISRPNLTFSTLTVSNMSPEDSSIYLCSVEGGDREGIQYFGAGTRLSVL.